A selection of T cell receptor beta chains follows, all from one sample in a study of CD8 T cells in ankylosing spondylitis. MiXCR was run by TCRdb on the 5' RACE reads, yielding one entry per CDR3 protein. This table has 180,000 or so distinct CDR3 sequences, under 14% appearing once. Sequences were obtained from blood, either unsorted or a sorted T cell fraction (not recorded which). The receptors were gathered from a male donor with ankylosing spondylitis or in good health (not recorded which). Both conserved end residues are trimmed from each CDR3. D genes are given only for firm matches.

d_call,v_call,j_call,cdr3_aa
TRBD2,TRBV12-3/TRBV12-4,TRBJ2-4,ASSLEGLAGVGAKNIQY
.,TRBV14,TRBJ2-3,ASSQNLGGYSTDTQY
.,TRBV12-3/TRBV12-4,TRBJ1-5,ASSLGGAGNQPQH
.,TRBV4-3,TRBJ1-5,ASSQEAGGNQPQH
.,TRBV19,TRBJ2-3,ATALRDKGTDTQY
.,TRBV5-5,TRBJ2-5,ASSYTGLQETQY
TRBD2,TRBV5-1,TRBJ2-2,ATSPGTRYTGELF
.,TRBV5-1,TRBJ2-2,ASSLAGDGELF
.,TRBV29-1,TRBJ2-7,SVEDDRAYEQY
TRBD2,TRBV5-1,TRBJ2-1,ASSPSGTNEQF
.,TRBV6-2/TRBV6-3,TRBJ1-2,ASIDLRDYGYT
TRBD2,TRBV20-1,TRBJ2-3,SARDRGLAGGVMDTQY
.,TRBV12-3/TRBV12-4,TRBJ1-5,ASSDSVSNQPQH
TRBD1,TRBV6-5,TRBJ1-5,ASSPSRQGGNQPQH
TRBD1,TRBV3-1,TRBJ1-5,ASSQAGTGGGQPQH
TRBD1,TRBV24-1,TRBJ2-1,ATSRAGGNEQF
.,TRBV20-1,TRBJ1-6,SARGGVSNSPLH
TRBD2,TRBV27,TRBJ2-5,ASSLAGTSGFETQY
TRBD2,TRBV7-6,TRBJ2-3,ASSLAAGVGTDTQY
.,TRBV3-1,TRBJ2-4,ASSQEGVFRNIQY
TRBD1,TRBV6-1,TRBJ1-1,ASSPRGPGTEAF
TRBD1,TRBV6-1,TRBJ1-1,ASIDRQGASTEAF
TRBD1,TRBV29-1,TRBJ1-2,SVDPGQGSGYT
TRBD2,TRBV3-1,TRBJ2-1,ASSQGLAGARYNEQF
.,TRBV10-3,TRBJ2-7,AISAPGRSYEQY
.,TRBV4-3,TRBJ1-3,ASSQEAGDGNTIY
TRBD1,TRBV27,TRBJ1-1,ASSAGTGVTEAF
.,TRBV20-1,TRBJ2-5,CASRRDSGPQETQY
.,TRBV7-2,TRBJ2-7,ASSLDGQLLYEQY
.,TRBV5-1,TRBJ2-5,ASSLGDWETQY
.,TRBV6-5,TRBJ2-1,ASSYFQRDNEQF
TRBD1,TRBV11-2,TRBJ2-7,ASSLATGGQEQY
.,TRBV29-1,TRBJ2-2,SVEDRGTTGELF
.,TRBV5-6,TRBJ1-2,ASSLVVGGYT
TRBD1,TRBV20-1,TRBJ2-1,SAVNPGTGRNEQF
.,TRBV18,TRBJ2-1,ASSPAGSYNEQF
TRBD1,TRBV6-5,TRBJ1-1,ASSYSTGSSTEAF
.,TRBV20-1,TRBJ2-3,SARDLWNRVDTQY
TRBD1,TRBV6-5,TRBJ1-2,ASSYRSGTGGILNYGYT
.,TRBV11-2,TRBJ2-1,ASSLASNSEQF
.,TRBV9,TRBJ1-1,ASSVGGAMNTEAF
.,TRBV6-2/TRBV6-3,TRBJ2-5,ASSYSRARQETQY
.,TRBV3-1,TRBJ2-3,ASSQGAKADTQY
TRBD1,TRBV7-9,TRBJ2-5,ASSPGQALYQETQY
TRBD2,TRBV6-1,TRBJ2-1,ASSKAGGISYNEQF
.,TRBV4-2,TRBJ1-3,ASSQAAAGARVGDTIY
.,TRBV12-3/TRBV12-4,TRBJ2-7,ASSYGTLGNEQY
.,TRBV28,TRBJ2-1,ASSLSSRGLMGQF
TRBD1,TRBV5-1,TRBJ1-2,ASRPAAGQGAVSGYT
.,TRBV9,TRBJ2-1,ASSVERLSNEQF
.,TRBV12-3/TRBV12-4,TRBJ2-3,ASSWTAGDTQY
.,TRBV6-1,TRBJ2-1,ASSAGTLVGNEQF
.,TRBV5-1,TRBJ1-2,ASSGGRSNYGYT